The 11 T cell receptor beta chains below come from one sample, sequenced in a study of cytomegalovirus exposure and HLA in healthy donors. Primers: 60 Vbeta forward and 13 Jbeta reverse. TCRdb keeps only in-frame clones here, not all; method: immunoSEQ multiplex PCR. Counted here are more than 95,000 clones, around 80% occurring once; the ten biggest clones make up more than 1%. The material sequenced was PBMCs. Every receptor here comes from a female donor in good health and CMV-seronegative.

This chain joins TRBV19 and TRBJ2-7; a weak D match, TRBD2 (5 bases). V lost 8 bases, J lost 0 bases, and 14 bases lay in between. Germline V gene sequence: CDR1 LNHDA, CDR2 SQIVND (reference sequence). The CDR3 is 14 amino acids. The CDR3: CASRSSGNSYEQYF. The CDR3 DNA follows: TGTGCCAGTCGCAGTTCGGGGAACTCCTACGAGCAGTACTTC.

J is TRBJ2-3 and V is TRBV9; D might be TRBD1 (6 bases). The germline V gene encodes CDR1 SGDLS and CDR2 YYNGEE. The germline V and J ends were trimmed by 4 bases and 5 bases, with 20 bases remaining between them. The CDR3 runs 16 residues. The CDR3 DNA sequence: TGTGCCAGCAGCTATCTTTCAGGGGAGAGTGTAGATACGCAGTATTTT. Protein sequence: CASSYLSGESVDTQYF. The entire variable domain, with the rest obtained from reference TRBV9 and TRBJ2-3, is as follows: DSGVTQTPKHLITATGQRVTLRCSPRSGDLSVYWYQQSLDQGLQFLIQYYNGEERAKGNILERFSAQQFPDLHSELNLSSLELGDSALYFCASSYLSGESVDTQYFGPGTRLTVL.

The CDR3 here is CASSLDGQTNQPQHF. In DNA form, the CDR3 reads TGCGCCAGCAGCTTGGATGGACAGACCAATCAGCCCCAGCATTTT. This chain joins TRBV5-1 and TRBJ1-5; D perhaps matches TRBD1 (6 bases). The V end lost 0 bases, the J end lost 3 bases, and 10 bases lay between the germline ends. The CDR3 has 15 residues. CDR1 is SGHRS and CDR2 is YFSETQ in the germline V gene. The full variable domain, with the rest looked up from reference TRBV5-1 and TRBJ1-5, is KAGVTQTPRYLIKTRGQQVTLSCSPISGHRSVSWYQQTPGQGLQFLFEYFSETQRNKGNFPGRFSGRQFSNSRSEMNVSTLELGDSALYLCASSLDGQTNQPQHFGDGTRLSIL.

The chain employs TRBV2 and TRBJ2-6; D is perhaps TRBD1 (6 bases). The CDR3 runs to 15 residues. Trimming took 5 bases from V and 0 from J, leaving 8 bases between them. Germline values: CDR1 SNHLY, CDR2 FYNNEI. The CDR3 loop reads CASSPGASGANVLTF. Here the CDR3 DNA reads TGTGCCAGCAGTCCAGGGGCCTCTGGGGCCAACGTCCTGACTTTC.

This clone has just a few counts. The chain joins TRBV6-1 to TRBJ1-5; D possibly corresponds to TRBD1 (5 bases). From germline, CDR1 is MNHNS and CDR2 SASEGT. This CDR3 region has 14 residues. V lost 6 bases and J 2 bases, leaving 11 bases between the germline ends. CDR3 loop: CASSRTRGNQPQHF. CDR3 DNA: TGTGCCAGCAGCCGGACACGGGGCAATCAGCCCCAGCATTTT.

J is TRBJ2-1 and V is TRBV5-1; TRBD2 might be the D (6 bases). The CDR3 is 14 residues long. Germline assignment: CDR1 SGHRS and CDR2 YFSETQ. V lost 1 base to trimming and J lost 8 bases, with 13 bases between them. This CDR3 is CASSLQSGYDEQFF. CDR3 DNA: TGCGCCAGCAGCTTGCAAAGCGGGTACGATGAGCAGTTCTTC.

This chain connects TRBV5-1 to TRBJ1-2, with D tentatively TRBD1 (5 bases). CDR3 length equals 16 residues. Germline CDR1 reads SGHRS; CDR2 reads YFSETQ. V was cut by 0 bases and J by 7 bases, with 19 bases left in between. This chain's CDR3 is CASSLGRGRVLGGYTF. The CDR3 DNA follows: TGCGCCAGCAGCTTGGGGCGGGGCAGGGTCCTCGGTGGCTACACCTTC.

J is TRBJ2-1 and V is TRBV29-1, with TRBD1 identical over 7 bases. This CDR3 contains 13 residues. Per germline, CDR1 SQVTM and CDR2 ANQGSEA. V was clipped by 4 bases and J by 10 bases; unmatched bases: 10. The DNA for the CDR3 is TGCAGCGTTGTTGTGACAGGGAGTGGGGAGCAGTTCTTC. It yields the protein CSVVVTGSGEQFF.

The rearrangement uses TRBV30 and TRBJ2-7, with D unresolved. Trimming shortened V by 0 bases and J by 0 bases, and 9 bases separated the two germline ends. CDR3 length equals 14 residues. Germline V lookup: CDR1 GTSNPN, CDR2 SVGIG (reference sequence). CDR3 sequence reads: CAWSVLTSSYEQYF. In DNA form, the CDR3 reads TGTGCCTGGAGTGTATTAACGAGCTCCTACGAGCAGTACTTC.

The rearrangement joins TRBV9 to TRBJ1-5; no clear D. Germline CDR1 reads SGDLS; CDR2 reads YYNGEE. The CDR3 is 15 amino acids. V was cut by 1 base and J by 2 bases, with 10 bases left in between. CDR3 nucleotides: TGTGCCAGCAGCGTAATGGGCGTGGGCAATCAGCCCCAGCATTTT. Encoded protein: CASSVMGVGNQPQHF.

This sequence joins TRBV4-1 and TRBJ1-4; unclear D gene. Trimming left V 0 bases short and J 8 bases short, with 13 bases between. Germline lookup yields CDR1 MGHRA and CDR2 YSYEKL. This CDR3 spans 15 amino acids. CDR3: CASSQDNQLEEKLFF. The CDR3 bases are TGCGCCAGCAGCCAAGATAACCAGCTAGAGGAAAAACTGTTTTTT.